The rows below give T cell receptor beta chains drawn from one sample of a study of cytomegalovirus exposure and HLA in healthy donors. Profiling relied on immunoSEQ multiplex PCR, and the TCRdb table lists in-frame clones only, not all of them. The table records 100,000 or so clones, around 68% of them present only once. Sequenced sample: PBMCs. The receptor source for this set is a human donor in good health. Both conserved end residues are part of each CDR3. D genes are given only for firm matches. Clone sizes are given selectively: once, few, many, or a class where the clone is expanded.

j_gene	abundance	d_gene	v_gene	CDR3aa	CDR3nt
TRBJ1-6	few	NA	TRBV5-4	CASSLEPGVYNSPLHF	TGTGCCAGCAGCTTGGAGCCAGGGGTGTATAATTCACCCCTCCACTTT
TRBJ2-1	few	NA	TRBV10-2	CASAGDAYNEQFF	TGCGCCAGCGCAGGGGATGCCTACAATGAGCAGTTCTTC
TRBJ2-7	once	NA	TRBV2	CASSETALSSYKQYF	TGTGCCAGCAGTGAAACAGCTTTAAGCTCCTACAAGCAGTACTTC
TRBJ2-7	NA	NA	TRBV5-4	CASSAGQNNYEQYF	TGTGCCAGCAGCGCCGGACAGAATAACTACGAGCAGTACTTC
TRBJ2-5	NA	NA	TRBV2	CASIQGSEETQYF	TGTGCCTCGATACAGGGATCGGAAGAGACCCAGTACTTC
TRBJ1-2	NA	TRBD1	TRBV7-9	CASSVYQGAQAF	TGTGCCAGCAGCGTGTATCAGGGGGCGCAAGCCTTC
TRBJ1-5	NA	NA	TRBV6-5	CASSLTTGVNQPQHF	TGTGCCAGCAGTCTAACGACAGGAGTAAATCAGCCCCAGCATTTT
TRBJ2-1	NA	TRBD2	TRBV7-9	CASSSGLALNEQFF	TGTGCCAGCAGCTCGGGACTAGCGCTCAATGAGCAGTTCTTC
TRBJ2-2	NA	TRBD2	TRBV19	CASKTSGRELTGELFF	TGTGCCAGCAAGACTAGCGGGAGGGAACTAACCGGGGAGCTGTTTTTT
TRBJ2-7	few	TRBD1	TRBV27	CASSLSQGAYEQYF	TGTGCCAGCAGTTTAAGTCAGGGGGCCTACGAGCAGTACTTC
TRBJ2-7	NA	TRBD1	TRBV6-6	CASRTQGSPYEQYF	TGTGCCAGCAGGACACAGGGGTCCCCCTACGAGCAGTACTTC
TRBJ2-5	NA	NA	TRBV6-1	CASSERQGGQTQYF	TGTGCCAGCAGTGAAAGGCAGGGGGGACAGACCCAGTACTTC
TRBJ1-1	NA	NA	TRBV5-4	CASSFSLGSGTEAFF	TGTGCCAGCAGCTTCTCGCTGGGGAGCGGCACTGAAGCTTTCTTT
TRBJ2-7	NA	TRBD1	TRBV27	CASSNTGGGYEQYF	TGTGCCAGCAGCAACACAGGGGGCGGCTACGAGCAGTACTTC
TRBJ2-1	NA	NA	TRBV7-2	CASSFSADYNEQFF	TGTGCCAGCAGCTTCAGCGCGGATTACAATGAGCAGTTCTTC
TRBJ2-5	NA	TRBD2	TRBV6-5	CASVGGGETQYF	TGTGCCAGCGTCGGGGGGGGAGAGACCCAGTACTTC
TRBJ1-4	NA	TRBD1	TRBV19	CASSTGTGDEKLFF	TGTGCCAGTAGTACCGGGACAGGGGATGAAAAACTGTTTTTT
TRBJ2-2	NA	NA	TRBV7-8	CASSWIPGISTGELFF	TGTGCCAGCAGCTGGATTCCCGGGATCTCCACCGGGGAGCTGTTTTTT
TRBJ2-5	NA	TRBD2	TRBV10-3	CAISEPGLAGVEQYF	TGTGCCATCAGTGAGCCCGGACTAGCGGGAGTTGAGCAGTACTTC
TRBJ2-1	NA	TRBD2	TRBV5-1	CASSSAGGGQGEQFF	TGCGCCAGCAGCTCGGCGGGGGGAGGGCAAGGTGAGCAGTTCTTC
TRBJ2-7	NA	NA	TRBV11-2	CASSLDYRGGEQYF	TGTGCCAGCAGCTTAGATTACAGGGGAGGCGAGCAGTACTTC
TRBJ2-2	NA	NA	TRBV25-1	CASRSTGMAGELFF	TGTGCCAGCAGAAGTACAGGGATGGCCGGGGAGCTGTTTTTT
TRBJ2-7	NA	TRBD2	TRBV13	CASSPGGLADEQYF	TGTGCCAGCAGCCCAGGGGGACTAGCGGACGAGCAGTACTTC
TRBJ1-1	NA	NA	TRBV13	CASSADRNTEAFF	TGTGCCAGCAGCGCTGACAGGAACACTGAAGCTTTCTTT
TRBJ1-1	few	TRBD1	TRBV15	CATSRDRTGESAFF	TGTGCCACCAGCAGAGATCGGACAGGGGAATCGGCTTTCTTT
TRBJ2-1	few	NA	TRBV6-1	CASSSHPYNEQFF	TGTGCCAGCAGTTCACACCCCTACAATGAGCAGTTCTTC
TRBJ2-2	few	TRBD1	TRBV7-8	CASSLQHRGMTGELFF	TGTGCCAGCAGCTTACAACACAGGGGTATGACCGGGGAGCTGTTTTTT
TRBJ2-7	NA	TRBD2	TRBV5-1	CASSPRLAGGEQYF	TGCGCCAGCAGCCCGAGACTAGCGGGGGGCGAGCAGTACTTC
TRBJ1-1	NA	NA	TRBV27	CASSPEGITEAFF	TGTGCCAGCAGTCCCGAGGGTATCACTGAAGCTTTCTTT
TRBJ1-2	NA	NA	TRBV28	CASSLTPSINYGYTF	TGTGCCAGCAGCCTAACCCCGTCGATTAACTATGGCTACACCTTC
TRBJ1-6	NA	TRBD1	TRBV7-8	CASSLPRDRVSPLHF	TGTGCCAGCAGCTTACCCCGGGACAGGGTATCACCCCTCCACTTT
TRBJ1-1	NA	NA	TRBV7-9	CASTPKRELIYTEAFF	TGTGCCAGTACACCAAAGAGGGAGCTAATTTACACTGAAGCTTTCTTT
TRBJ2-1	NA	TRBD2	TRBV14	CASSQRGSGTSGNNEQFF	TGTGCCAGCAGCCAAAGGGGGTCAGGGACTAGCGGCAACAATGAGCAGTTCTTC
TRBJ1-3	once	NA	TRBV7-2	CATTGSGNTIYF	TGTGCCACAACAGGGTCGGGAAACACCATATATTTT
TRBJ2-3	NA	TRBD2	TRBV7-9	CASSRFGTSGNTDTQYF	TGTGCCAGCAGCCGTTTCGGGACTAGCGGAAACACAGATACGCAGTATTTT
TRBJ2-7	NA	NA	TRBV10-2	CASSEAGGRTYEQYF	TGCGCCAGCAGTGAGGCCGGCGGAAGAACCTACGAGCAGTACTTC
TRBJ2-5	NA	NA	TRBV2	CASSRDSRETQYF	TGTGCCAGCAGTCGGGACTCACGGGAGACCCAGTACTTC
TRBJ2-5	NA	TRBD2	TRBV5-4	CASSRGLGMETQYF	TGTGCCAGCAGCCGTGGACTAGGGATGGAGACCCAGTACTTC
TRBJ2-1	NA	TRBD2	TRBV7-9	CASSSTSGREFF	TGTGCCAGCAGCTCAACTAGCGGGAGAGAGTTCTTC
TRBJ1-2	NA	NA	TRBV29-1	CSVELLLAGYTF	TGCAGCGTTGAACTGCTTTTAGCGGGCTACACCTTC
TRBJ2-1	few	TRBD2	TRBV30	CAWRGGTLSYNEQFF	TGTGCCTGGAGGGGGGGGACCCTCTCCTACAATGAGCAGTTCTTC
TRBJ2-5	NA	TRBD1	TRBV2	CASSWGQGRLETQYF	TGTGCCAGCAGTTGGGGACAGGGGCGGTTGGAGACCCAGTACTTC
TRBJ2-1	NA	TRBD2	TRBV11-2	CASTPILAGRNEQFF	TGTGCCAGCACCCCCATCCTAGCGGGTAGGAATGAGCAGTTCTTC
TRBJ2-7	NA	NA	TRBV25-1	CASSEYGVSYEQYF	TGTGCCAGCAGTGAATATGGAGTTTCCTACGAGCAGTACTTC
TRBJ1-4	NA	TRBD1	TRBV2	CASTLTGGSEKLFF	TGTGCCAGCACCCTAACAGGGGGCAGTGAAAAACTGTTTTTT
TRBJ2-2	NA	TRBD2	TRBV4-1	CASSQLSGSGTGELFF	TGCGCCAGCAGCCAACTGAGCGGGAGCGGCACCGGGGAGCTGTTTTTT
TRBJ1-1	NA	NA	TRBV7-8	CASSLVTGLEAFF	TGTGCCAGCAGCTTAGTTACAGGGCTCGAAGCTTTCTTT
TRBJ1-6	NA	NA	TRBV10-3	CATPQVLGAPLHF	TGTGCCACCCCACAAGTTTTAGGAGCACCCCTCCACTTT
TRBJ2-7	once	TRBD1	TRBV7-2	CASSLWGQGSYEQYF	TGTGCCAGCAGCTTATGGGGACAGGGCTCCTACGAGCAGTACTTC
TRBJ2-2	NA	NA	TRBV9	CASSGGAYGELFF	TGTGCCAGCAGCGGCGGTGCTTACGGGGAGCTGTTTTTT
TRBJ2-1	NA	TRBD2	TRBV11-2	CASSLDGRAWNEQFF	TGTGCCAGCAGCTTGGACGGGAGGGCATGGAATGAGCAGTTCTTC
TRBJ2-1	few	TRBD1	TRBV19	CASSTRQGEQFF	TGTGCCAGTAGTACCCGACAGGGAGAGCAGTTCTTC
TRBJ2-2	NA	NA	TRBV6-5	CASSRSRGNTGELFF	TGTGCCAGCAGTCGTTCTAGAGGAAACACCGGGGAGCTGTTTTTT
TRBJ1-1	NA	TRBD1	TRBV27	CASRSDRVEFGNTEAFF	TGTGCCAGCAGGTCGGACAGGGTCGAATTCGGAAACACTGAAGCTTTCTTT
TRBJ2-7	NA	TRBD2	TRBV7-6	CASSLEREALHEQYF	TGTGCCAGCAGCTTAGAGCGGGAGGCCCTCCACGAGCAGTACTTC
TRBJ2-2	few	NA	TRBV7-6	CASSLGQVSAGELFF	TGTGCCAGCAGCTTAGGACAGGTCTCAGCCGGGGAGCTGTTTTTT
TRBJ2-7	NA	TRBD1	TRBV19	CASSPTGGTYEQYF	TGTGCCAGTAGCCCGACAGGGGGCACTTACGAGCAGTACTTC